These 27 T cell receptor beta chains share one sample of origin, sequenced in a study of blood T cell repertoires in COVID-19. The protocol was immunoSEQ multiplex PCR, while the TCRdb copy is restricted to in-frame clones and leaves out a portion. The sample lists just over 200,000 clones, under 90% occurring once. Sequencing was carried out using peripheral blood. The receptor set was obtained from a man older than 75 with acute or convalescent COVID-19.

The chain employs TRBV6-1 and TRBJ1-4; D may be TRBD1 (6 bases). Trimming left V 4 bases short and J 0 bases short, with 12 bases between. CDR3 size: 16 residues. Germline V gene sequence: CDR1 MNHNS, CDR2 SASEGT. The CDR3 bases are TGTGCCAGCAGTGGTACAGGGAAGACAACTAATGAAAAACTGTTTTTT. This gives the protein CASSGTGKTTNEKLFF.

The chain recombines TRBV5-4 with TRBJ1-3, with 8 nucleotides matching TRBD1. The germline V gene encodes CDR1 SGHNT and CDR2 YYREEE (reference sequence). The CDR3 consists of 15 residues. V shed 4 bases, J shed 5 bases, and the junction held 8 bases outside the gene matches. This CDR3 reads CASSRYGQGRNTIYF. The CDR3 DNA is TGTGCCAGCAGCCGTTATGGACAGGGTCGAAACACCATATATTTT.

The chain couples TRBV29-1 to TRBJ2-1; 8 nucleotides match TRBD1. The length of the CDR3 is 13 residues. The germline gives CDR1 SQVTM, CDR2 ANQGSEA. The V segment lost 3 bases and the J segment 10 bases; nucleotides outside the gene matches: 8. The DNA for the CDR3 is TGCAGCGTTGACCCCGGGACAGGACGAGAGCAGTTCTTC. Protein: CSVDPGTGREQFF.

The chain has TRBV5-1 and TRBJ2-1; 8 positions match TRBD2. V was pared by 5 bases and J by 3 bases, with 7 bases of the junction left unmatched. Germline-derived CDR1 and CDR2 are SGHRS and YFSETQ. This CDR3 comprises 15 residues. CDR3 coding DNA: TGCGCCAGCAGTAGGACTAGCTCCTACTACAATGAGCAGTTCTTC. It specifies CASSRTSSYYNEQFF.

The chain uses TRBV7-2 and TRBJ2-7; 7 positions agree with TRBD1. This CDR3 is 13 amino acids long. Germline trimming cut 3 bases from V and 2 bases from J; bases unmatched to any gene: 1. In germline, CDR1 is SGHTA, CDR2 FQGNSA. Here the CDR3 reads CASSFTGAYEQYV. In DNA form, the CDR3 reads TGTGCCAGCAGCTTCACAGGGGCCTACGAGCAGTACGTC.

This sequence joins TRBV5-1 and TRBJ2-3, with D maybe TRBD2 (5 bases). The germline V gene has CDR1 SGHRS and CDR2 YFSETQ. This CDR3 comprises 13 residues. V was shortened by 4 bases and J by 5 bases, with 11 bases between the two germline ends. CDR3 nucleotide sequence: TGCGCCAGCAGCCGGACGGGGATAGATACGCAGTATTTT. It encodes CASSRTGIDTQYF.

The CDR3 bases are TGTGCCAGCAGTTACCCCGGGCAGGGGTCAGATACGCAGTATTTT. This translates into CASSYPGQGSDTQYF. The chain employs TRBV6-2 or TRBV6-3 and TRBJ2-3; a weak D match, TRBD1 (6 bases). From germline, CDR1 is MNHEY and CDR2 SVGEGT. V was shortened by 2 bases and J by 4 bases, with 13 bases between the two germline ends. This CDR3 contains 15 residues.

V and J are TRBV7-2 and TRBJ2-7; 13 nucleotides line up with TRBD2. Trimming cost V 5 bases and J 4 bases; bases outside gene matches: 14. The germline V gene has CDR1 SGHTA and CDR2 FQGNSA. The CDR3 has 18 amino acids. CDR3 sequence (DNA): TGTGCCAGCAGCAGCTCCGGGACTAGCGGGACCGTAATTTACGAGCAGTACTTC. This gives the protein CASSSSGTSGTVIYEQYF. Full variable domain (outside the CDR3, taken from reference TRBV7-2 and TRBJ2-7): GAGVSQSPSNKVTEKGKDVELRCDPISGHTALYWYRQSLGQGLEFLIYFQGNSAPDKSGLPSDRFSAERTGGSVSTLTIQRTQQEDSAVYLCASSSSGTSGTVIYEQYFGPGTRLTVT.

The rearrangement joins TRBV15 to TRBJ2-3; 7 bases agree with TRBD2. Germline V gives CDR1 LNHNV, CDR2 YYDKDF (reference sequence). CDR3 length equals 16 residues. The V segment lost 0 bases and the J segment 4 bases; nucleotides outside the gene matches: 7. In nucleotides, the CDR3 is TGTGCCACCAGCAGAGATCTTGGGGGGGGTGCAGATACGCAGTATTTT. It encodes CATSRDLGGGADTQYF.

This chain connects TRBV6-5 to TRBJ1-2, with a tentative D call TRBD1 (5 bases). V was pared by 9 bases and J by 4 bases, with 15 bases between. The CDR3 spans 13 residues. Germline loops: CDR1 MNHEY, CDR2 SVGAGI. The CDR3 nucleotides read TGTGCCAGTAGAAACGACAGTCCCTATGGCTACACCTTC. This codes for CASRNDSPYGYTF.

The J gene is TRBJ2-2, the V gene TRBV7-2; D is ambiguous. This CDR3 is 15 amino acids long. Between the trimmed V and J ends, which lost 3 bases and 2 bases, there was a span of 10 bases. Germline values: CDR1 SGHTA, CDR2 FQGNSA. This chain's CDR3 is CASSFSVLNTGELFF. CDR3 in DNA: TGTGCCAGCAGCTTCTCGGTCCTTAACACCGGGGAGCTGTTTTTT.

This clone has a single count. This CDR3 reads CASSLEAGGIYNEQFF. The DNA of the CDR3 is TGTGCCAGCAGCTTGGAGGCGGGAGGGATCTACAATGAGCAGTTCTTC. The chain links TRBV5-6 to TRBJ2-1, with TRBD2 matching over 9 bases. V lost 0 bases and J lost 3; bases outside the gene matches: 4. The CDR3 is 16 residues long. CDR1 and CDR2 (germline): SGHDT, YYEEEE.

This CDR3 reads CASSKSGYQPQHF. For the CDR3, the DNA is TGTGCCAGTAGTAAGTCAGGGTATCAGCCCCAGCATTTT. This chain connects TRBV19 to TRBJ1-5; D may be TRBD1 (5 bases). The CDR3 runs to 13 residues. Trimming took 4 bases from V and 5 from J, leaving 9 bases between them. The germline gives CDR1 LNHDA, CDR2 SQIVND (reference sequence).

This clone showed up just once. The chain links TRBV28 to TRBJ1-2, with TRBD1 matching over 7 bases. CDR1 is MDHEN and CDR2 is SYDVKM in the germline V gene. This CDR3 is built from 14 residues. The V gene end was trimmed by 5 bases and the J gene end by 2 bases; junction bases not matched to a gene: 5. The chain's CDR3 is CASSPPTGNYGYTF. CDR3 DNA sequence: TGTGCCAGCAGTCCCCCGACAGGGAACTATGGCTACACCTTC.

V and J are TRBV15 and TRBJ1-1; TRBD1 aligns across 7 bases. This CDR3 has 14 residues. The germline V gene has CDR1 LNHNV and CDR2 YYDKDF (reference sequence). J gave up 0 bases and V 7 bases, and 5 bases lay outside the gene matches. The CDR3 DNA sequence: TGTGCCACCACGCGGGACAGCATGAACACTGAAGCTTTCTTT. Protein sequence: CATTRDSMNTEAFF.

The chain uses TRBV6-6 and TRBJ2-7; TRBD1 agrees at 7 bases. This CDR3 has 13 residues. Germline CDR1 reads MNHNY; CDR2 reads SVGAGI (reference sequence). V gave up 9 bases and J gave up 4 bases; unmatched junction bases: 9. CDR3 bases: TGTGCCAGTAAAGGACAGGACCCTTACGAGCAGTACGTC. Protein product: CASKGQDPYEQYV.

The rearrangement joins TRBV21-1 to TRBJ2-3; the table's TRBD1 call for D was not verified on the DNA. TRBV21-1 is recorded as a pseudogene. The CDR3 runs 18 residues. The CDR3 DNA is TGTGCCAGCAGCAAAGTCGTTTCTGACAGGGATGATGCAGATACGCAGTATTTT. Its translation: CASSKVVSDRDDADTQYF.

This clone has just a few counts. V and J are TRBV5-4 and TRBJ1-3; D might be TRBD1 (5 bases). The length of the CDR3 is 16 residues. V shed 0 bases and J shed 2 bases, with 12 bases lying between them. Germline lookup yields CDR1 SGHNT and CDR2 YYREEE (reference sequence). CDR3 sequence (DNA): TGTGCCAGCAGCTTGGGTGGTCGGGGGGCTGGAAACACCATATATTTT. Translated: CASSLGGRGAGNTIYF.

V usage is TRBV6-5 and J usage is TRBJ1-1; unclear D gene. Germline assignment: CDR1 MNHEY and CDR2 SVGAGI. This CDR3 contains 14 residues. V shed 2 bases and J shed 5 bases, with 12 bases lying between them. The CDR3, as DNA: TGTGCCAGCAGTTACCTCCGGGGTAATACTGAAGCTTTCTTT. This translates into CASSYLRGNTEAFF.

V usage is TRBV10-1 and J usage is TRBJ2-7; unclear D gene. Germline CDR1 WNHNN, CDR2 SYGVQD (reference sequence). V dropped 8 bases and J dropped 0 bases, with 11 bases sitting between them. The CDR3 is made up of 13 amino acids. In DNA form, the CDR3 reads TGCGCCAGCCAAGACACAAACTCCTACGAGCAGTACTTC. Protein product: CASQDTNSYEQYF.

The chain recombines TRBV5-5 with TRBJ2-7; 9 bases are shared with TRBD2. Germline V gene lookup returns CDR1 SGHKS and CDR2 YYEKEE (reference sequence). The V and J ends lost 0 bases and 2 bases, in that order; junction bases with no gene match: 3. This CDR3 has 15 amino acids. CDR3 amino acids: CASSLEASGTYEQYF. CDR3 bases: TGTGCCAGCAGCTTGGAGGCTAGCGGGACCTACGAGCAGTACTTC.

CDR3 protein: CASAEGSTDTQYF. As DNA, the CDR3 is TGCGCCAGCGCGGAGGGGAGCACAGATACGCAGTATTTT. The chain recombines TRBV5-1 with TRBJ2-3; D perhaps matches TRBD2 (6 bases). Germline assignment: CDR1 SGHRS and CDR2 YFSETQ. The CDR3 runs 13 residues. Trimming shortened V by 7 bases and J by 0 bases, and 9 bases separated the two germline ends.

The chain recombines TRBV7-2 with TRBJ1-3; a possible D gene is TRBD1 (5 bases). This CDR3 comprises 14 residues. The germline V gene has CDR1 SGHTA and CDR2 FQGNSA. V was trimmed by 5 bases and J by 0 bases, leaving 8 bases between them. CDR3 nucleotides: TGTGCCAGCAGCGACAGTCTCTCTGGAAACACCATATATTTT. It codes for CASSDSLSGNTIYF.

The gene calls are TRBV6-5 and TRBJ1-3, with D perhaps matching TRBD1 (5 bases). Trimming took 7 bases from V and 2 from J, leaving 12 bases between them. The V gene's germline CDR1 is MNHEY and CDR2 SVGAGI. The CDR3 is 14 residues long. The CDR3 loop reads CASKHGGAGNTIYF. DNA of the CDR3: TGTGCCAGCAAGCACGGGGGAGCTGGAAACACCATATATTTT.

This chain connects TRBV7-6 to TRBJ2-2, with 8 bases identical to TRBD1. CDR1 SGHVS and CDR2 FNYEAQ come from the germline V gene. J was trimmed by 2 bases and V by 5 bases; bases with no gene match: 10. The CDR3 has 17 amino acids. CDR3 coding DNA: TGTGCCAGCAGCCGTTTACGGGGGACAGGAAACACCGGGGAGCTGTTTTTT. This codes for CASSRLRGTGNTGELFF.

This chain joins TRBV30 and TRBJ1-2; D call uncertain. The germline CDR1 and CDR2 sequences are GTSNPN and SVGIG (reference sequence). The CDR3 spans 14 residues. Between the trimmed V and J ends, which lost 1 base and 4 bases, there was a span of 13 bases. Here the CDR3 reads CAWSGTLEGYGYTF. In nucleotides, the CDR3 is TGTGCCTGGAGTGGAACCCTAGAAGGCTATGGCTACACCTTC.

This clone has just one count. The chain employs TRBV18 and TRBJ2-7; TRBD2 matches at 7 bases. V lost 5 bases, J lost 11 bases, and 15 bases stayed unmatched. Germline CDR1 is KGHSH and CDR2 is LQKENI. CDR3 size: 14 residues. The CDR3 DNA follows: TGTGCCAGCTCATCCGGGACTATGGGAGGGCCGGAGTACGTC. It translates to CASSSGTMGGPEYV.